The sequence of this T cell receptor (beta chain) was determined in a study of blood T cell repertoires in COVID-19. Across 20 to 25 US areas, participants ranged in age from about 18 to 89 years. Participants were placed into cohorts based on the clinical history they reported. CDR3 length equals 16 residues. After removal of 4 bases from V and 3 bases from J, the junction contained 13 bases not matched to a gene. Germline values: CDR1 SGHRS, CDR2 YFSETQ. Original methodology: Amplifying reference gene primers gave estimates of nucleated cell counts. Sequencing was performed with immunoSEQ multiplex PCR; in TCRdb, only in-frame clones are kept and a portion is missing. V and J calls and clone size follow that table, whereas D and trimming were derived from the DNA. The data contain around 130,000 clones, 80% to 90% of them singletons.

This sequence was found in a middle-aged man with acute COVID-19. The J gene is TRBJ2-7, the V gene TRBV5-1; 7 nucleotides align to TRBD1. The sample taken for sequencing was PBMCs or T cells enriched from blood (not recorded which). The CDR3: CASSQGQIPDLYEQYF. The CDR3 DNA reads as TGCGCCAGCAGCCAGGGACAGATTCCTGACCTCTACGAGCAGTACTTC.